This T cell receptor (beta chain) was identified during a study of OX40 agonist ivuxolimab in advanced cancers. Overall study: Partial responses were achieved by three patients: one hepatocellular carcinoma, two cutaneous melanoma.

Patients were excluded for autoimmune disease history or systemic immunosuppression. The timepoints at which blood was sampled were baseline, cycle 4 day 1, and cycle 7 day 1. The V gene's germline CDR1 is MNHEY and CDR2 SMNVEV (reference sequence). The CDR3 runs 13 residues. Trimming took off 6 bases at V and 1 base at J, with 9 bases between the two ends. The assay was immunoSEQ multiplex PCR, and TCRdb's table has in-frame clones only and misses some. In the table there are tens of thousands of clones, roughly 83% of which are singletons. The sequencing used CD4+ or CD8+ T cells sorted from blood, collected in a trial of the OX40 agonist ivuxolimab. This receptor was obtained from an adult with an advanced solid tumor such as melanoma, head and neck, liver or kidney cancer. The chain combines TRBV27 with TRBJ1-2; D uncertain. In DNA form, the CDR3 reads TGTGCCAGCAGAGTGGCATTTAACTATGGCTACACCTTC. This encodes CASRVAFNYGYTF.